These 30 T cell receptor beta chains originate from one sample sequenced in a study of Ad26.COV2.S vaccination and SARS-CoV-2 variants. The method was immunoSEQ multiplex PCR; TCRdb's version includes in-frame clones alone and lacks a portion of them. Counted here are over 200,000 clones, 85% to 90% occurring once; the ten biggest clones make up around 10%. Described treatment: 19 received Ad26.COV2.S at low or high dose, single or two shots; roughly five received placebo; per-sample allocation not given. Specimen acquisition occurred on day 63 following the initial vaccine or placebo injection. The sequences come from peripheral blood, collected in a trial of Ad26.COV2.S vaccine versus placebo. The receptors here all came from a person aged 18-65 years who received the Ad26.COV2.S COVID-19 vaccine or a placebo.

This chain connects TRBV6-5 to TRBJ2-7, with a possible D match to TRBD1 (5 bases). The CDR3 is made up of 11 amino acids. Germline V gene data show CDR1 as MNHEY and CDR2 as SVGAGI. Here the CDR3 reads CACQGTYEQYF. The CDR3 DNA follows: TGTGCTTGCCAGGGAACCTACGAGCAGTACTTC.

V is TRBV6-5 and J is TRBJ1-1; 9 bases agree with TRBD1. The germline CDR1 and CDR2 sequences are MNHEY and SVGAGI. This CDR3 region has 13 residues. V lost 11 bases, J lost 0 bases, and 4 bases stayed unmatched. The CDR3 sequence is CAGGTGMNTEAFF. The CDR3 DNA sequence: TGTGCCGGAGGGACAGGGATGAACACTGAAGCTTTCTTT.

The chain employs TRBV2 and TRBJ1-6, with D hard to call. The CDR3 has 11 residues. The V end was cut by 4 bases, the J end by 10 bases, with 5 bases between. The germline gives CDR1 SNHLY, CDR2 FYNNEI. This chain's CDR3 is CASSGGSPLHF. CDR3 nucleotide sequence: TGTGCCAGCAGTGGAGGCTCACCCCTCCACTTT.

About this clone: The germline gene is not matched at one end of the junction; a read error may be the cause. CDR3 protein: CASSPLQGFSTDTQYF. The CDR3 DNA reads TGTGCTAGCAGCCCACTACAGGGATTTAGCACAGATACGCAGTATTTT. The rearrangement uses TRBV7-7 and TRBJ2-3; the D gene is possibly TRBD1 (6 bases). CDR1 is SSHAT, CDR2 FNYEAQ, per germline (reference sequence). This CDR3 contains 16 residues. The complete variable domain, with remaining parts taken from reference TRBV7-7 and TRBJ2-3, reads GAGVSQSPRYKVTKRGQDVTLRCDPISSHATLYWYQQALGQGPEFLTYFNYEAQPDKSGLPSDRFSAERPEGSISTLTIQRTEQRDSAMYRCASSPLQGFSTDTQYFGPGTRLTVL.

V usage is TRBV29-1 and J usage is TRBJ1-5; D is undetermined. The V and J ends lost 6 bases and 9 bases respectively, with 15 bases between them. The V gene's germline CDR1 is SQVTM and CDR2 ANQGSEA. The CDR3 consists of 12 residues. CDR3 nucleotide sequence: TGCAGCGTGGGCACCCTAGGTGGGCCCCAGCATTTT. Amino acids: CSVGTLGGPQHF.

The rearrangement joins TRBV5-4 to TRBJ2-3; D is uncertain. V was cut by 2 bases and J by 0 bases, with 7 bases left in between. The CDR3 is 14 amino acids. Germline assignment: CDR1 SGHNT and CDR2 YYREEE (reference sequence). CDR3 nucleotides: TGTGCCAGCAGCTTCGAGACTAGCACAGATACGCAGTATTTT. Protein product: CASSFETSTDTQYF.

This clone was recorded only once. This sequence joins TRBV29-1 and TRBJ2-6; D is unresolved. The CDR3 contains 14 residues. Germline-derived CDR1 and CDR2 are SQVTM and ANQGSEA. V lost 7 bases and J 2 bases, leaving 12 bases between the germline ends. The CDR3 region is CSAQDGPGANVLTF. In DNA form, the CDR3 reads TGCAGCGCTCAGGACGGGCCTGGGGCCAACGTCCTGACTTTC. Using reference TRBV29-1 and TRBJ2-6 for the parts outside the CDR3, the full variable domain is SAVISQKPSRDICQRGTSLTIQCQVDSQVTMMFWYRQQPGQSLTLIATANQGSEATYESGFVIDKFPISRPNLTFSTLTVSNMSPEDSSIYLCSAQDGPGANVLTFGAGSRLTVL.

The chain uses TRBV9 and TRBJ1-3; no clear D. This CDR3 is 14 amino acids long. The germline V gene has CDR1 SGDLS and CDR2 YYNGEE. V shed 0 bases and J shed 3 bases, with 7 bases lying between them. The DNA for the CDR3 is TGTGCCAGCAGCGTAGAGCCACATGGAAACACCATATATTTT. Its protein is CASSVEPHGNTIYF.

CDR3 bases: TGCGCCAGCAGCCCTCAGCTTGGGGACAAAAACATTCAGTACTTC. It specifies CASSPQLGDKNIQYF. This chain uses TRBV4-3 with TRBJ2-4; D gene unclear. The length of the CDR3 is 15 residues. Germline V gene data show CDR1 as LGHNA and CDR2 as YSLEER. Trimming took off 4 bases at V and 3 bases at J, with 13 bases between the two ends.

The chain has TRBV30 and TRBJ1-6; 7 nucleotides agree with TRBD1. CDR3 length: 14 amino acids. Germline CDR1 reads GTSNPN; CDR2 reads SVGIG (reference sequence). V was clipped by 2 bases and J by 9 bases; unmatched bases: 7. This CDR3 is CAWSRAGGSSPLHF. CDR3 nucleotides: TGTGCCTGGAGTCGGGCAGGGGGAAGTTCACCCCTCCACTTT.

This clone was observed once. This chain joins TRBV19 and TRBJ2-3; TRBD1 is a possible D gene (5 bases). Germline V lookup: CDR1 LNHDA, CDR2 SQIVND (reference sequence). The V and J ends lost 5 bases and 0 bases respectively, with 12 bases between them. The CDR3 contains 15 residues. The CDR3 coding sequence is TGTGCCAGTAGTTCCACAGGAGTTAGCACAGATACGCAGTATTTT. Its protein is CASSSTGVSTDTQYF.

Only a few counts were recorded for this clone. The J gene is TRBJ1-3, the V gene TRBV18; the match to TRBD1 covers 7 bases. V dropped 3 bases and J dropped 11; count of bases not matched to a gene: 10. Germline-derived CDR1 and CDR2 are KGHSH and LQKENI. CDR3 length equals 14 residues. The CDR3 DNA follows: TGTGCCAGCTCACCTACTCTGACAGGGCCCGCCATATATTTT. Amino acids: CASSPTLTGPAIYF.

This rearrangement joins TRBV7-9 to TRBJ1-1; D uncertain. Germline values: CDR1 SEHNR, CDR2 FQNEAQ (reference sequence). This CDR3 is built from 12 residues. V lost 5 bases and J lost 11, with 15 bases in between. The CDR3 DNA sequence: TGTGCCAGCAGCCCGCTGGAGTGGGCGGCTTTCTTT. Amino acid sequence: CASSPLEWAAFF.

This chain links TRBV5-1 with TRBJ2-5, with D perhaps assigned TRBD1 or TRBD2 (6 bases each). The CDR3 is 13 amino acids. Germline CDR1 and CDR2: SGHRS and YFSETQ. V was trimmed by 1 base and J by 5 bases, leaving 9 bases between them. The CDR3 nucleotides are TGCGCCAGCAGCTTGAGGGGGGTTGAGACCCAGTACTTC. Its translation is CASSLRGVETQYF.

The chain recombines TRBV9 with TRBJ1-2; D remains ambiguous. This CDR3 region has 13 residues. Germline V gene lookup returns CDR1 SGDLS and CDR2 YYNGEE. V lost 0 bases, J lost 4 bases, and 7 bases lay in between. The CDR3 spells CASSVGGAYGYTF. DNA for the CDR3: TGTGCCAGCAGCGTAGGGGGTGCCTATGGCTACACCTTC.

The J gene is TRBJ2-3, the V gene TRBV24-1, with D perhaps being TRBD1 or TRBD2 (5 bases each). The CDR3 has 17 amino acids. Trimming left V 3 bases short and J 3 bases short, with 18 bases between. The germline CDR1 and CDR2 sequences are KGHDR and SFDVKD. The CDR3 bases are TGTGCCACCAGTGATCCCCGGGACGCACGCTCGACAGATACGCAGTATTTT. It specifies CATSDPRDARSTDTQYF.

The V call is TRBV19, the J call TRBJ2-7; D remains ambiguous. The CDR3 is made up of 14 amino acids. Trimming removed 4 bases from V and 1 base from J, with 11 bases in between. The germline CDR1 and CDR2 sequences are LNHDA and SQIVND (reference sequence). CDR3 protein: CASSNAGNSYEQYF. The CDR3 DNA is TGTGCCAGTAGTAACGCAGGTAATTCCTACGAGCAGTACTTC.

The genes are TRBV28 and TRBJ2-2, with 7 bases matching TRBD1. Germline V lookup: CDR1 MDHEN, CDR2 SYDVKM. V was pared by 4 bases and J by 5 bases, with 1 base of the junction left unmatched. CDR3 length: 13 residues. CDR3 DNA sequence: TGTGCCAGCAGTTCCAGGGGGACCGGGGAGCTGTTTTTT. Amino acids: CASSSRGTGELFF.

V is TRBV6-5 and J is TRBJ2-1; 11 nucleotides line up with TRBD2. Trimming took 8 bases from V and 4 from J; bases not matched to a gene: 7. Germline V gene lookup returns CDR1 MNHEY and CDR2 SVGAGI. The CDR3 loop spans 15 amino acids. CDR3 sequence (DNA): TGTGCCAGCCTCCCCGGGACTAGCGGTTACAATGAGCAGTTCTTC. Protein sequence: CASLPGTSGYNEQFF.

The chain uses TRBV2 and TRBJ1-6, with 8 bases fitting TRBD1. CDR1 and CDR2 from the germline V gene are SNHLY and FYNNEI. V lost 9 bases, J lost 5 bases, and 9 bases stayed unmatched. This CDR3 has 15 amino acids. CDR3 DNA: TGTGCCAGTCTTAAGGACAGGGCGGATAATTCACCCCTCCACTTT. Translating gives CASLKDRADNSPLHF. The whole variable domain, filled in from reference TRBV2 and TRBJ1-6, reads EPEVTQTPSHQVTQMGQEVILRCVPISNHLYFYWYRQILGQKVEFLVSFYNNEISEKSEIFDDQFSVERPDGSNFTLKIRSTKLEDSAMYFCASLKDRADNSPLHFGNGTRLTVT.

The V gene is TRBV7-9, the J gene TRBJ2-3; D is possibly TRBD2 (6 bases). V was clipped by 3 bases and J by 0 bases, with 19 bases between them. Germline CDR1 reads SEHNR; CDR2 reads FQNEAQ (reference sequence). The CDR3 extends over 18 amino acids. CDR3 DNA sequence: TGTGCCAGCAGCTTTAAGATCGGGAGCGGGCTTAGCACAGATACGCAGTATTTT. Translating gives CASSFKIGSGLSTDTQYF.

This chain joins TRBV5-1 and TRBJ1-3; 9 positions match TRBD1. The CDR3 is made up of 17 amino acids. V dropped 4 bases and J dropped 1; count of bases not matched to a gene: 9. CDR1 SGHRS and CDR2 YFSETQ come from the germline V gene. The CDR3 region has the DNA TGCGCCAGCAGCCGCGGGACAGGGCATGAATCTGGAAACACCATATATTTT. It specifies CASSRGTGHESGNTIYF.

The CDR3 sequence is CASSIAGQYGYTF. As DNA, the CDR3 is TGTGCCAGTAGTATAGCGGGACAGTATGGCTACACCTTC. The chain has TRBV19 and TRBJ1-2; 7 nucleotides align to TRBD1. The CDR3 spans 13 residues. The V gene end was trimmed by 1 base and the J gene end by 5 bases; junction bases not matched to a gene: 1. Per germline, CDR1 LNHDA and CDR2 SQIVND (reference sequence).

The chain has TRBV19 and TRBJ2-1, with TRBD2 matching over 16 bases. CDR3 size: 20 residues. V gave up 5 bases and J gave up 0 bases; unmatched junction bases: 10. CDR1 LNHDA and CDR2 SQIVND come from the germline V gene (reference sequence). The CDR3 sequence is CASSRYLGLAGGSSYNEQFF. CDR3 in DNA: TGTGCCAGTAGTCGGTACCTGGGACTAGCGGGGGGGAGCTCCTACAATGAGCAGTTCTTC.

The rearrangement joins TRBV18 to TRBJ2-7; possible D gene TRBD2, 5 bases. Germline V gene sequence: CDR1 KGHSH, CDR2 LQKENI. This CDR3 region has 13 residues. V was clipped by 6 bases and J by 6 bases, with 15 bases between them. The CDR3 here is CASSQRESAEQYF. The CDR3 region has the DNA TGTGCCAGCTCCCAAAGGGAGTCGGCCGAGCAGTACTTC.

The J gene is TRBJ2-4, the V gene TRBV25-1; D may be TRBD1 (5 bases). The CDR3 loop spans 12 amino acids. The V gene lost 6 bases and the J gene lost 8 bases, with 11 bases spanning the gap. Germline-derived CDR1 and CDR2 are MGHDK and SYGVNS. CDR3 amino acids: CASSVQGDIQYF. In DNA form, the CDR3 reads TGTGCCAGCAGCGTCCAAGGGGACATTCAGTACTTC.

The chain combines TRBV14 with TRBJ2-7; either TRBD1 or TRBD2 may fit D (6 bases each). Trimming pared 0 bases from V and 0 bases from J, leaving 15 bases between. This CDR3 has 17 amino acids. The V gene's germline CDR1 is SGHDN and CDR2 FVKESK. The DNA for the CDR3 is TGTGCCAGCAGCCAAGAGTGGGGGGCCAGTAGCTCCTACGAGCAGTACTTC. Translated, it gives CASSQEWGASSSYEQYF.

The chain's CDR3 is CASSLSPTTGSSYEQYF. As DNA, the CDR3 is TGTGCCAGCAGTTTAAGCCCCACGACAGGGTCCTCCTACGAGCAGTACTTC. This chain uses TRBV28 with TRBJ2-7; 7 bases align to TRBD1. Germline trimming cut 2 bases from V and 0 bases from J; bases unmatched to any gene: 10. Germline loops: CDR1 MDHEN, CDR2 SYDVKM. CDR3 length equals 17 residues.

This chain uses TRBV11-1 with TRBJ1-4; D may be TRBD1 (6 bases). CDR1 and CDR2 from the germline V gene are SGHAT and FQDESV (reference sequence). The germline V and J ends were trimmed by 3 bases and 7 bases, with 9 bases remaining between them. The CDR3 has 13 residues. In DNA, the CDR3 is TGTGCCAGCAGCTTTGCGGGGGCTGAAAAACTGTTTTTT. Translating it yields CASSFAGAEKLFF.

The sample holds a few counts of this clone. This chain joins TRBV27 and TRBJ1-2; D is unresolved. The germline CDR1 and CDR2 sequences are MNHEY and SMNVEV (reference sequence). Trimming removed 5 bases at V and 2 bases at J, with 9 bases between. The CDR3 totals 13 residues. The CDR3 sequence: CASSISNNYGYTF. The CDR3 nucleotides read TGTGCCAGCAGTATTTCAAACAACTATGGCTACACCTTC.